This T cell receptor (beta chain) was recovered during a study of blood T cell repertoires in COVID-19. This clone was seen only once. CDR1 is LNHDA and CDR2 is SQIVND in the germline V gene (reference sequence). V dropped 4 bases and J dropped 4; count of bases not matched to a gene: 8. The CDR3 is 16 amino acids. Produced via immunoSEQ multiplex PCR; TCRdb's table is partial and in-frame only. The sample has over 55,000 clones; 87% are singletons. The sequence was collected from a woman older than 75 with acute or convalescent COVID-19. This chain connects TRBV19 to TRBJ2-1; 9 positions agree with TRBD2. The sequenced sample consisted of peripheral blood. CDR3: CASSTHSGGLYNEQFF. CDR3 coding DNA: TGTGCCAGTAGTACCCATAGCGGGGGTCTTTACAATGAGCAGTTCTTC.